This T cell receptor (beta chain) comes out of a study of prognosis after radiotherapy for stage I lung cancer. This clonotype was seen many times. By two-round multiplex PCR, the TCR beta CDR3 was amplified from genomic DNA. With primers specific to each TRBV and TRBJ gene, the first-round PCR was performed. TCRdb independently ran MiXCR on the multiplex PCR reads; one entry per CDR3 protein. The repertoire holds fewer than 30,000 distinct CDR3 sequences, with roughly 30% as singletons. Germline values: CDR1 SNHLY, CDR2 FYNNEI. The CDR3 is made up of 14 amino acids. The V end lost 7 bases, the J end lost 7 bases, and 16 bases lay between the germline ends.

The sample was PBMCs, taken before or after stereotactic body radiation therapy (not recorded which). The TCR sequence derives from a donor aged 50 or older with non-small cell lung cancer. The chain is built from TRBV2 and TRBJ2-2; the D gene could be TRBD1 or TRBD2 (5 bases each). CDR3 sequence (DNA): TGTGCCAGCACCACCGGGGCACGCGGCGGGGAGCTGTTTTTT. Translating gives CASTTGARGGELFF.